This record looks at one TCR beta chain sequence and its context. Its target is unknown. This sample is part of a study of T cell responses to AZD1222 COVID-19 vaccine. Study summary: Second-dose recipients at about 4 or about 12 weeks were treated as one pooled group.

Assay used: immunoSEQ multiplex PCR; TCRdb lists only in-frame clones, some missing. The sample has just over 60,000 clones, 76% seen once. The germline CDR1 and CDR2 sequences are KGHSH and LQKENI. CDR3 length: 14 residues. The ends lost 4 bases at V and 6 bases at J; junction bases unmatched: 6. The study, taken as a whole, reports: A reported finding is that nearly half of spike-specific TCRs target unmutated variant regions. Just a handful of AZD1222 recipients tested seropositive at baseline. Donors were mostly white British, more females; clonal diversity possibly underestimated.

The chain is built from TRBV18 and TRBJ1-5; TRBD1 agrees at 7 bases. Sequencing was performed on peripheral blood, taken on day 0 of AZD1222 vaccination. The TCR was taken from an adult in good health. The CDR3 reads CASSQGAPGQPQHF. CDR3 sequence (DNA): TGTGCCAGCTCACAGGGGGCGCCGGGTCAGCCCCAGCATTTT. Full variable domain (outside the CDR3, taken from reference TRBV18 and TRBJ1-5): NAGVMQNPRHLVRRRGQEARLRCSPMKGHSHVYWYRQLPEEGLKFMVYLQKENIIDESGMPKERFSAEFPKEGPSILRIQQVVRGDSAAYFCASSQGAPGQPQHFGDGTRLSIL.